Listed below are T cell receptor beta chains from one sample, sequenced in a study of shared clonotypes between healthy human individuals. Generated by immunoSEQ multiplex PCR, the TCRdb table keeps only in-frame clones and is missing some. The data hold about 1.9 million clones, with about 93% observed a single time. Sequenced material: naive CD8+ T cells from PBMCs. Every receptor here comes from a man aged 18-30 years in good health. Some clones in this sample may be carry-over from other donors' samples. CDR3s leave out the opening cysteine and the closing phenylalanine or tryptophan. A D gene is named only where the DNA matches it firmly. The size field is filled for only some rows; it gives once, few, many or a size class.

CDR3 protein: ASSLSQDLFNEQF; V gene: TRBV7-9; clone size: -; D gene: -
CDR3 protein: ASSVAGTSSYNEQF; V gene: TRBV9; clone size: -; D gene: -
CDR3 protein: ASSPRPSLGTGELF; V gene: TRBV28; clone size: -; D gene: -
CDR3 protein: ASSPLRGEGIQPQH; V gene: TRBV7-9; clone size: -; D gene: -
CDR3 protein: ASSERDTPNEQF; V gene: TRBV6-1; clone size: -; D gene: -
CDR3 protein: ASSFTPFRRDNRLDTQY; V gene: TRBV28; clone size: -; D gene: -
CDR3 protein: ASTTEEGPPYEQY; V gene: TRBV5-6; clone size: once; D gene: -
CDR3 protein: ASSLADREQY; V gene: TRBV11-2; clone size: -; D gene: -
CDR3 protein: ASTHGVRQLGNTIY; V gene: TRBV6-6; clone size: -; D gene: -
CDR3 protein: ATSVQQGHEQF; V gene: TRBV15; clone size: -; D gene: -
CDR3 protein: ASSYVGGPYNEQF; V gene: TRBV6-5; clone size: -; D gene: -
CDR3 protein: ASSDGRTEAF; V gene: TRBV6-4; clone size: -; D gene: -
CDR3 protein: AISATSGSTRDTQY; V gene: TRBV10-3; clone size: -; D gene: TRBD2
CDR3 protein: ASSLESDYEQY; V gene: TRBV11-2; clone size: -; D gene: -
CDR3 protein: ASSVSTGTVYNEQF; V gene: TRBV27; clone size: -; D gene: TRBD1
CDR3 protein: ASSLFPRPDNEKLF; V gene: TRBV5-4; clone size: -; D gene: -
CDR3 protein: ASSSPGTGLRGANVLT; V gene: TRBV7-3; clone size: -; D gene: TRBD1
CDR3 protein: ASSPDLGTEAF; V gene: TRBV9; clone size: once; D gene: -
CDR3 protein: ASSGRGVGAYEQY; V gene: TRBV7-9; clone size: once; D gene: -
CDR3 protein: ASSPLAGRHNEQF; V gene: TRBV9; clone size: few; D gene: TRBD2
CDR3 protein: ASSGTGVEQY; V gene: TRBV10-1; clone size: -; D gene: TRBD1
CDR3 protein: ASSLASGQGYEQY; V gene: TRBV7-9; clone size: -; D gene: TRBD1
CDR3 protein: ASSPGLLYGYT; V gene: TRBV7-2; clone size: -; D gene: -
CDR3 protein: ASSLSLADDSYEQY; V gene: TRBV7-6; clone size: once; D gene: TRBD2
CDR3 protein: ASSPGARVYTEAF; V gene: TRBV28; clone size: once; D gene: -
CDR3 protein: ASSLYPFPGGPDEQY; V gene: TRBV27; clone size: -; D gene: TRBD2
CDR3 protein: ASSLSSGDFTEAF; V gene: TRBV28; clone size: -; D gene: -
CDR3 protein: ASSQDRAGQETQY; V gene: TRBV4-2; clone size: -; D gene: -
CDR3 protein: ASSLGFPGQVYEQY; V gene: TRBV27; clone size: -; D gene: TRBD1
CDR3 protein: ASSFGGRAGELF; V gene: TRBV5-6; clone size: -; D gene: TRBD2
CDR3 protein: ASSAARPESSYNEQF; V gene: TRBV27; clone size: -; D gene: -
CDR3 protein: ASSEGGAGGRTDTQY; V gene: TRBV2; clone size: -; D gene: TRBD2
CDR3 protein: ASSPGGGSPYEQY; V gene: TRBV4-2; clone size: -; D gene: -
CDR3 protein: ASSLGPYEGSEDGYT; V gene: TRBV7-9; clone size: once; D gene: -
CDR3 protein: ASSLGTSWGEQF; V gene: TRBV7-3; clone size: -; D gene: -
CDR3 protein: ATSNLAGPWDEQF; V gene: TRBV15; clone size: -; D gene: TRBD2
CDR3 protein: AISLSGTTYEQY; V gene: TRBV10-3; clone size: -; D gene: TRBD2
CDR3 protein: ASSQDRPTSGTYEQY; V gene: TRBV4-3; clone size: -; D gene: TRBD2
CDR3 protein: ASSSGGQSYEAF; V gene: TRBV28; clone size: -; D gene: TRBD1
CDR3 protein: ASSVGVQGAQY; V gene: TRBV9; clone size: -; D gene: TRBD1
CDR3 protein: ASSVGDGNNEQF; V gene: TRBV9; clone size: -; D gene: -
CDR3 protein: ASSEGGSNEKLF; V gene: TRBV13; clone size: -; D gene: -
CDR3 protein: ASSPTGIAGNTIY; V gene: TRBV7-9; clone size: -; D gene: TRBD1
CDR3 protein: ASSPTTGWAETQY; V gene: TRBV27; clone size: -; D gene: TRBD1
CDR3 protein: ASSRLGVGNTGELF; V gene: TRBV27; clone size: -; D gene: -